This TCR beta chain was profiled in a study of identical twins (dated by TCRdb to 2016 to 2018). A note on the overall study: The study deep-sequenced TCR alpha and beta repertoires from monozygotic twins, unrelated adults of various ages and cord blood to test whether fetal clonotypes persist. To rule out contamination, the twin experiments were replicated at different times with different library preparation protocols. On the study overall, not on this receptor specifically: Compared with coincidental sharing between unrelated individuals, out-of-frame TCR alpha sequences shared between twins had an excess of sequences with low generation probability. In beta out-of-frame sequences, excess twin sharing was weaker, because having fewer shared sequences lowered the signal-to-noise ratio. In monozygotic twins, recombination models systematically underestimated out-of-frame TCR alpha sharing, but the models matched the sharing seen between unrelated individuals. Abundant cord blood beta clonotypes had fewer insertions, young adult naive repertoires showed a similar but weaker trend, and memory repertoires showed no such trend. Because the same donors could not be followed over many years, the conclusions relied on cross-sectional statistical analysis. Zero-insertion analyses could be partly confounded by invariant T cells such as MAIT and iNKT, although diverse VJ usage argued against such confounding for most clonotypes.

The library relied on 5' RACE. The instrument given in TCRdb is Illumina HiSeq 2000. Template switching added a universal primer binding site, and the final cDNA carried a unique molecular identifier that allowed TCR cDNA molecules to be counted accurately. Specific primers in the conserved constant-segment region were used to synthesize first-strand cDNA for the TCR alpha and beta chains. Each cDNA library was double barcoded, with a SMART-Mk sample barcode plus Illumina barcodes, to control for contamination. Two successive PCR steps introduced TruSeq adapter sequences along with Illumina sample barcodes. TCR alpha and beta cDNA libraries were sequenced on the Illumina HiSeq platform with custom primers. Concerning the study's data processing: Unique molecular identifiers were extracted from raw reads with MiGEC, and CDR3 positions were determined with MiXCR. Recombination models were inferred per individual with the repgenHMM and IGoR tools using an EM algorithm. The tcR package in R was used for shared clonotype analysis, with sharing normalized by the product of cloneset sizes. To study raw recombination without the effects of thymic and clonal selection, out-of-frame nonproductive sequences were analyzed. Clones were called with MiXCR by TCRdb after fastp trimmed the public reads at Q25, and only in-frame beta chains were retained. Rows are unified per CDR3 protein, each entry keeping the most common DNA and genes. TCRdb's processing, not the authors' own work, is the source of the V and J calls. The sample yields around 490,000 distinct CDR3 sequences; roughly 15% were counted once. The ten biggest clones cover 0.35% to 0.45% of the sample.

On this clonotype: Its antigen is unknown. Per-base quality was not reported, and no clone a single base away is much larger than it.

Every donor in the study was a healthy Caucasian. Three pairs of female monozygotic twins, all aged roughly 18 to 29 years, made up the twin cohort. CD4+ and CD8+ T cell populations were isolated with positive isolation kits from Invitrogen. CDR1 and CDR2 were assigned from the germline V gene (reference sequence) as DFQATT and SNEGSKA. Including cysteine and phenylalanine, the CDR3 has 16 amino acids. Just CDR3 DNA is preserved here, 48 bases in frame from base 1. V lost 0 bases and J lost 6 bases; the stretch between them is 18 bases long. The data also belong to a second study, concerning yellow fever vaccine responses in identical twins. According to the second study: The authors reported that the T cell response to vaccination in identical twins appeared partly convergent and partly personalized. In identical twins, the study followed T cell clones that responded to the vaccine with precision.

This sequence was found in a woman between 18 and 30 years old in good health. The sequencing sample was made of CD4+ T cells sorted from blood. The chain is assembled from TRBV20-1 and TRBJ1-5, and TRBD1 may be the D gene, going by 6 matching bases. CDR3 protein: CSARDRNRVSGQPQHF. The DNA is as follows: TGCAGTGCTAGAGATCGTAACAGGGTCTCGGGTCAGCCCCAGCATTTT.